This TCR beta chain was retrieved from a study of T cells in tumors after PD-1 blockade. The germline gives CDR1 SGDLS, CDR2 YYNGEE. V shed 2 bases, J shed 4 bases, and the junction held 5 bases outside the gene matches. The CDR3 totals 15 residues. Concerning this clone itself: Other DNA sequences in the same sample also yield this CDR3.

The protocol was immunoSEQ multiplex PCR, while the TCRdb copy is restricted to in-frame clones and leaves out a portion. The sample comprises roughly 50,000 clones, about four fifths of which are singletons, and roughly 17% rests with the top ten. This sequence was found in a human donor with basal cell carcinoma. The starting material was PBMCs, obtained before anti-PD-1 treatment. V usage is TRBV9 and J usage is TRBJ2-2; 7 nucleotides line up with TRBD2. In DNA form, the CDR3 reads TGTGCCAGCAGCGTGGGAGGGGCCGGCACCGGGGAGCTGTTTTTT. This encodes CASSVGGAGTGELFF.